The sequence of this T cell receptor (beta chain) was determined in a study of long-term antiretroviral therapy in people with HIV. Researchers ran immunoSEQ v3.0 at survey level. TCRdb's table, derived via immunoSEQ multiplex PCR, lists solely in-frame clones and lacks some. There are about 43,000 clones in the sample; around nine tenths occur only once, and 5.1% lies in the top ten. Regarding the study as a whole: HIV repertoires showed narrower CDR3 length ranges than controls.

The germline gives CDR1 MNHNS, CDR2 SASEGT. Unmatched junction bases numbered 4, after V lost 1 base and J lost 3 bases. This CDR3 spans 15 amino acids. Researchers secured at least one pre-ART and at least two post-ART PBMC samples from each donor. Points on this clone: Its antigen remains unknown.

This sequence originates from a woman between 50 and 59 years old with HIV. This specimen was unsorted PBMCs, taken 0.1 years before starting antiretroviral therapy. The rearrangement links TRBV6-1 to TRBJ2-5; TRBD1 matches 8 bases. The CDR3 nucleotides read TGTGCCAGCAGTGAAGTAACAGGGGGTGAAGAGACCCAGTACTTC. Amino acids: CASSEVTGGEETQYF.